This TCR beta chain was obtained from a study of T cell responses to AZD1222 COVID-19 vaccine. Study overall: Analyses pooled second doses at about 4 or about 12 weeks. Study-level findings and limits: It was only 6 or 7 AZD1222 recipients who were seropositive at baseline. Donors, mostly white British, included more females; clonal diversity was possibly underestimated. Reportedly, close to half of spike-specific TCRs are directed against unmutated variant regions.

In germline, CDR1 is GTSNPN, CDR2 SVGIG (reference sequence). V was clipped by 5 bases and J by 2 bases, with 10 bases between them. The CDR3 contains 13 residues. On this clone itself: The antigen is not known.

The repertoire was sequenced with immunoSEQ multiplex PCR; TCRdb's copy has only in-frame clones and lacks some. There are some 150,000 clones in the sample; about 91% occur only once, and around 2.3% lies in the top ten. V is TRBV30 and J is TRBJ1-3; tentatively, D is TRBD1 (5 bases). The source is an adult in good health. The sequenced sample was peripheral blood, obtained on day 0 of AZD1222 vaccination. The CDR3 sequence is CAWGAVTGNTIYF. The CDR3 nucleotides read TGTGCCTGGGGGGCCGTCACTGGAAACACCATATATTTT. The variable domain in full, with the rest retrieved from reference TRBV30 and TRBJ1-3, is SQTIHQWPATLVQPVGSPLSLECTVEGTSNPNLYWYRQAAGRGLQLLFYSVGIGQISSEVPQNLSASRPQDRQFILSSKKLLLSDSGFYLCAWGAVTGNTIYFGEGSWLTVV.